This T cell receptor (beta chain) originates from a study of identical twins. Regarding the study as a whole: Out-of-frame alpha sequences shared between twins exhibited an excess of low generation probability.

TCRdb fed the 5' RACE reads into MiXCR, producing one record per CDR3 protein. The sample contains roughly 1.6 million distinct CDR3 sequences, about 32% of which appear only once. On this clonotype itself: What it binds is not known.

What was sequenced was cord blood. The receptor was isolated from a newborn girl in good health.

As DNA, the CDR3 is TGTGCCAGCAGTTTTGGGGACAGGTTTCGAGAGCAGTACTTC. Translation gives CASSFGDRFREQYF. V gene TRBV27 combines with J gene TRBJ2-4; 8 bases are shared with TRBD1. The CDR3 covers 14 residues. CDR1 is MNHEY and CDR2 is SMNVEV in the germline V gene (reference sequence). The ends lost 3 bases at V and 13 bases at J; junction bases unmatched: 11.